The rows below give T cell receptor beta chains drawn from one sample of a study of blood T cells in healthy people across ages. Each CDR3 protein gets one entry after TCRdb re-called the 5' RACE reads with MiXCR. The sample lists 1 million or so distinct CDR3 sequences, under 30% seen once, with around 0.7% in the top ten. These data were also filed under a second study, of T cells of mothers and their children.

The sample consisted of blood. These receptors were collected from a girl aged 2-10 years in good health. Each CDR3 is given with its conserved first and last residue. A D gene is named only where the DNA matches it firmly. Clone size, where shown, is once, few, many, or a class for clones that have expanded.

DNA | CDR3 | size | J | V | D
TGTGCCAGCAGCCAGAGCCGCAGGGGAGGGGAGCTGTTTTTT | CASSQSRRGGELFF | few | TRBJ2-2 | TRBV3-1 | .
TGCAGTGCTAGTGAAAGGATACTAGGGACCCAGTACTTC | CSASERILGTQYF | few | TRBJ2-5 | TRBV20-1 | .
TGTGCCAGCAACTCCGGGGACAGGGGGCGCCGGGAGACCCAGTACTTC | CASNSGDRGRRETQYF | few | TRBJ2-5 | TRBV9 | TRBD1
TGTGCCAGCAGCCAAGAGCCTAGCAGTCAAGAGACCCAGTACTTC | CASSQEPSSQETQYF | . | TRBJ2-5 | TRBV3-1 | .
TGTGCCAGCAGTTTGAGCCTCGGGGGTAGCACTGAAGCTTTCTTT | CASSLSLGGSTEAFF | few | TRBJ1-1 | TRBV28 | .
TGCAGTGCTACACAGGGGGTCGAGCAGTACTTC | CSATQGVEQYF | . | TRBJ2-7 | TRBV20-1 | TRBD1
TGCAGTGCAGCTGACGCCAGGAGCTCCTATAATTCACCCCTCCACTTT | CSAADARSSYNSPLHF | few | TRBJ1-6 | TRBV20-1 | .
TGTGCCAGCAGCCAACGGGGGCCCCTCACAGATACGCAGTATTTT | CASSQRGPLTDTQYF | . | TRBJ2-3 | TRBV4-2 | .
TGTGCCAGCAGGAAATACAGGGAAGAGACCCAGTACTTC | CASRKYREETQYF | . | TRBJ2-5 | TRBV12-3/TRBV12-4 | .
TGTGCCATCAGTGAGTTGGCACGCACCGGGGAGCTGTTTTTT | CAISELARTGELFF | . | TRBJ2-2 | TRBV10-3 | .
TGCAGTGCTAGTGGACGGGAATCCTATGGCTACACCTTC | CSASGRESYGYTF | . | TRBJ1-2 | TRBV20-1 | .